The rows below give T cell receptor beta chains drawn from one sample of a study of blood T cells in healthy people across ages. From the 5' RACE reads, TCRdb called clonotypes with MiXCR, one entry per CDR3 protein. The sample contains 1.5 million to 2 million distinct CDR3 sequences, roughly 52% of which appear only once. Sequenced: blood. Source of these receptors: a woman aged 40 to 50 in good health. Each CDR3 is given with its conserved first and last residue. Each record gives: D gene, J gene, V gene, clone size, CDR3 protein, CDR3 DNA. D genes are given only for firm matches. Clone size is not always given. Where it is, it says once, few, many or a class for expanded clones.

D: .; J: TRBJ2-3; V: TRBV14; size: once; CDR3: CASSQLAARIDTSTDTQYF; DNA: TGTGCCAGCAGCCAACTGGCAGCGCGGATAGATACTAGCACAGATACGCAGTATTTT
D: .; J: TRBJ2-1; V: TRBV15; size: once; CDR3: CAASRDRGGYNEQFF; DNA: TGTGCCGCCAGCAGAGATCGGGGCGGCTACAATGAGCAGTTCTTC
D: .; J: TRBJ2-3; V: TRBV20-1; size: .; CDR3: CSARDLGEDTQYF; DNA: TGCAGTGCTAGAGATCTGGGGGAAGATACGCAGTATTTT
D: .; J: TRBJ1-6; V: TRBV28; size: .; CDR3: CAGGPGHSPLHF; DNA: TGTGCCGGGGGCCCGGGGCATTCACCCCTCCACTTT
D: .; J: TRBJ2-3; V: TRBV20-1; size: .; CDR3: CSAPGPTLSTDTQYF; DNA: TGCAGTGCTCCTGGACCCACCCTTAGCACAGATACGCAGTATTTT
D: .; J: TRBJ2-1; V: TRBV20-1; size: .; CDR3: CSATGHRSSYNEQFF; DNA: TGCAGTGCTACCGGACACCGGAGCTCCTACAATGAGCAGTTCTTC
D: TRBD1; J: TRBJ2-7; V: TRBV12-3/TRBV12-4; size: few; CDR3: CASSFHRGSYEQYF; DNA: TGTGCCAGCAGTTTTCACAGGGGTTCCTACGAGCAGTACTTC
D: .; J: TRBJ1-2; V: TRBV12-3/TRBV12-4; size: .; CDR3: CASSVSNYGYTF; DNA: TGTGCCAGCTCAGTATCCAACTATGGCTACACCTTC
D: .; J: TRBJ1-2; V: TRBV7-2; size: .; CDR3: CASSLELNTYNYGYTF; DNA: TGTGCCAGCAGCTTAGAATTGAACACCTATAACTATGGCTACACCTTC
D: .; J: TRBJ2-3; V: TRBV3-1; size: .; CDR3: CASSQWQSTDTQYF; DNA: TGTGCCAGCAGCCAGTGGCAGAGCACAGATACGCAGTATTTT
D: TRBD2; J: TRBJ2-1; V: TRBV7-8; size: .; CDR3: CASSSSGGALDEQFF; DNA: TGTGCCAGCAGCTCTAGCGGGGGGGCCCTCGATGAGCAGTTCTTC
D: .; J: TRBJ2-6; V: TRBV4-2; size: few; CDR3: CASSQATAASGANVLTF; DNA: TGTGCCAGCAGCCAAGCTACAGCCGCCTCTGGGGCCAACGTCCTGACTTTC
D: TRBD1; J: TRBJ2-1; V: TRBV5-6; size: .; CDR3: CASSFQEGQGLSSYNEQFF; DNA: TGTGCCAGCAGCTTCCAGGAGGGACAGGGGCTCTCCTCCTACAATGAGCAGTTCTTC
D: .; J: TRBJ2-7; V: TRBV13; size: few; CDR3: CASSRTQYEQYF; DNA: TGTGCCAGCAGCCGGACTCAGTACGAGCAGTACTTC
D: .; J: TRBJ2-7; V: TRBV6-2/TRBV6-3; size: .; CDR3: CAGSDGHGSYEQYF; DNA: TGTGCCGGCAGTGACGGACACGGGTCCTACGAGCAGTACTTC
D: TRBD1; J: TRBJ2-5; V: TRBV6-6; size: .; CDR3: CASSDDRGNGETQYF; DNA: TGTGCCAGCAGTGATGACAGGGGGAATGGAGAGACCCAGTACTTC
D: .; J: TRBJ1-2; V: TRBV6-6; size: few; CDR3: CASSLTTGTPTF; DNA: TGTGCCAGCAGTCTCACAACAGGAACTCCCACCTTC
D: .; J: TRBJ1-6; V: TRBV12-3/TRBV12-4; size: .; CDR3: CASSFGMTGVESPLHF; DNA: TGTGCCAGCAGTTTCGGCATGACGGGGGTTGAATCACCCCTCCACTTT
D: .; J: TRBJ1-5; V: TRBV20-1; size: .; CDR3: CSARGGAEQPQHF; DNA: TGCAGTGCTAGGGGGGGGGCTGAGCAGCCCCAGCATTTT
D: .; J: TRBJ2-5; V: TRBV20-1; size: .; CDR3: CSAREEGVLLKTQYF; DNA: TGCAGTGCTAGGGAAGAAGGCGTATTGCTGAAGACCCAGTACTTC
D: .; J: TRBJ2-7; V: TRBV5-1; size: .; CDR3: CASRSDARDEQYF; DNA: TGCGCCAGCAGGTCGGACGCGCGGGACGAGCAGTACTTC
D: .; J: TRBJ2-7; V: TRBV6-5; size: .; CDR3: CASIQLGGREQYF; DNA: TGTGCCAGCATTCAGTTAGGGGGGAGGGAGCAGTACTTC
D: .; J: TRBJ2-3; V: TRBV28; size: .; CDR3: CASSLSGWGETDTQYF; DNA: TGTGCCAGCAGTCTTAGCGGCTGGGGGGAGACAGATACGCAGTATTTT
D: .; J: TRBJ1-1; V: TRBV12-3/TRBV12-4; size: .; CDR3: CASSLATPLGDTEAFF; DNA: TGTGCCAGCAGTTTAGCGACCCCCCTGGGAGACACTGAAGCTTTCTTT
D: .; J: TRBJ1-1; V: TRBV28; size: .; CDR3: CASSSSRVDSTPEAFF; DNA: TGTGCCAGCAGTTCCTCCCGCGTTGACTCAACACCTGAAGCTTTCTTT
D: TRBD2; J: TRBJ2-3; V: TRBV11-2; size: few; CDR3: CASSPWTSGGAMDTQYF; DNA: TGTGCCAGCAGCCCCTGGACTAGCGGGGGGGCAATGGATACGCAGTATTTT
D: TRBD2; J: TRBJ2-5; V: TRBV7-9; size: .; CDR3: CASSPRTSAETQYF; DNA: TGTGCCAGCAGCCCACGGACTAGCGCGGAGACCCAGTACTTC
D: TRBD1; J: TRBJ2-1; V: TRBV9; size: few; CDR3: CASSVEGAGPYNEQFF; DNA: TGTGCCAGCAGCGTTGAGGGGGCTGGACCCTACAATGAGCAGTTCTTC
D: .; J: TRBJ2-7; V: TRBV6-5; size: .; CDR3: CASSNSRGRYEQYF; DNA: TGTGCCAGCAGCAATTCCAGGGGAAGATACGAGCAGTACTTC
D: .; J: TRBJ2-5; V: TRBV11-2; size: .; CDR3: CASSSTRGATGGETQYF; DNA: TGTGCCAGCAGCTCCACAAGGGGTGCAACGGGCGGAGAGACCCAGTACTTC
D: .; J: TRBJ2-5; V: TRBV4-3; size: .; CDR3: CASSQDRWGAGPQYF; DNA: TGCGCCAGCAGCCAAGATAGGTGGGGAGCAGGGCCCCAGTACTTC
D: TRBD2; J: TRBJ2-1; V: TRBV27; size: .; CDR3: CASSFRSGGGRLYNEQFF; DNA: TGTGCCAGCAGTTTTAGGAGCGGGGGGGGCCGACTATACAATGAGCAGTTCTTC
D: TRBD1; J: TRBJ1-1; V: TRBV7-2; size: .; CDR3: CASSSRQGDTEAFF; DNA: TGTGCCAGCAGCTCAAGACAGGGAGACACTGAAGCTTTCTTT
D: TRBD2; J: TRBJ2-5; V: TRBV27; size: .; CDR3: CASGLATETQYF; DNA: TGTGCCAGCGGACTAGCGACGGAGACCCAGTACTTC
D: .; J: TRBJ2-3; V: TRBV7-4; size: once; CDR3: CASSLSVSGPTDTQYF; DNA: TGTGCCAGCAGCTTAAGTGTTTCAGGGCCAACAGATACGCAGTATTTT
D: .; J: TRBJ2-7; V: TRBV7-2; size: few; CDR3: CASSRIQGTYEQYF; DNA: TGTGCCAGCAGCCGAATCCAGGGAACCTACGAGCAGTACTTC
D: .; J: TRBJ2-5; V: TRBV4-2; size: few; CDR3: CASSQDRGAGETQYF; DNA: TGTGCCAGCAGCCAAGATCGGGGGGCAGGCGAGACCCAGTACTTC
D: TRBD2; J: TRBJ2-1; V: TRBV7-7; size: .; CDR3: CASSSGLADNEQFF; DNA: TGTGCTAGCAGCTCCGGACTAGCGGACAATGAGCAGTTCTTC
D: .; J: TRBJ1-5; V: TRBV10-3; size: .; CDR3: CAISEGSTNGDQPQHF; DNA: TGTGCCATCAGTGAGGGTTCGACGAACGGGGATCAGCCCCAGCATTTT